The text below deals with one T cell receptor beta chain. This specimen comes from a study of blood T cell repertoires in COVID-19. Study in general: Acute and convalescent COVID-19 specimens originated in the United States, Italy and Spain. From T cells, B-cell-depleted T cells, or PBMCs came the material, which was cDNA or gDNA.

V lost 3 bases and J 2 bases, leaving 9 bases between the germline ends. In germline, CDR1 is SEHNR, CDR2 FQNEAQ (reference sequence). This CDR3 spans 14 amino acids. As handled by the study authors: The assay estimated nucleated cells by amplifying reference gene primers. Some clones are missing from TCRdb's copy, which holds only in-frame ones; the method was immunoSEQ multiplex PCR. V and J calls and clone size come straight from that table; D and trimming were deduced from the DNA. The sample contains around 40,000 clones, more than 65% of which appear only once. The TCR sequence derives from a man in his 70s with acute or convalescent COVID-19. Sequences were obtained from peripheral blood. The V and J genes are TRBV7-9 and TRBJ2-3; possibly TRBD2 for D (6 bases). The CDR3 DNA is TGTGCCAGCAGCTTGGGACTGACCACAGATACGCAGTATTTT. This codes for CASSLGLTTDTQYF.